This T cell receptor (beta chain) was documented in a study of cytomegalovirus exposure and HLA in healthy donors. The PCR used 60 Vbeta and 13 Jbeta primers. This table comes from immunoSEQ multiplex PCR, and its TCRdb copy is limited to in-frame clones, with some not included. Counted here are about 160,000 clones, 80% to 90% occurring once; the ten biggest clones make up approximately 7%. This clone was observed a handful of times. The receptor was isolated from a woman aged 25 to 39 in good health and CMV-seropositive. Sequenced: PBMCs.

The CDR3 coding sequence is TGTGCCAGCAGCTTTAGGCCAGGAGGGAGCTCTGGAAACACCATATATTTT. Its protein product is CASSFRPGGSSGNTIYF. This rearrangement joins TRBV7-9 to TRBJ1-3; D remains unclear. From germline, CDR1 is SEHNR and CDR2 FQNEAQ (reference sequence). This CDR3 is 17 amino acids long. V lost 3 bases, J lost 0 bases, and 15 bases lay in between.